Listed here are 16 T cell receptor beta chains from one sample, sequenced in a study of blood T cell repertoires in COVID-19. TCRdb keeps only in-frame clones here, not all; method: immunoSEQ multiplex PCR. The data contain approximately 68,000 clones, 82% of them singletons. Input material: peripheral blood. These receptors originate from an elderly man with active COVID-19.

The chain links TRBV29-1 to TRBJ1-4; 11 bases align to TRBD1. The ends lost 7 bases at V and 8 bases at J; junction bases unmatched: 6. The germline CDR1 and CDR2 sequences are SQVTM and ANQGSEA. There are 13 residues in the CDR3. CDR3 amino acids: CSAMGQGGEKLFF. The CDR3 region has the DNA TGCAGCGCTATGGGACAGGGGGGCGAAAAACTGTTTTTT.

Only one count was recorded for this clone. The chain uses TRBV18 and TRBJ1-2; 10 bases are shared with TRBD1. The J segment lost 5 bases and the V segment lost 2 bases, leaving 5 bases of the junction unmatched. The CDR3 sequence is 15 residues long. The germline V gene has CDR1 KGHSH and CDR2 LQKENI. The CDR3 bases are TGTGCCAGCTCACCAGGCGGGACAGGGGTATATGGCTACACCTTC. Translating gives CASSPGGTGVYGYTF.

The CDR3 DNA follows: TGTGCCAGCAGTATACAGGCAACTAATGAAAAACTGTTTTTT. Its protein is CASSIQATNEKLFF. The V call is TRBV2, the J call TRBJ1-4, with D possibly matching TRBD1 (5 bases). Trimming removed 5 bases at V and 0 bases at J, with 7 bases between. CDR3 length equals 14 residues. CDR1 is SNHLY and CDR2 is FYNNEI in the germline V gene. The whole variable domain, filled in from reference TRBV2 and TRBJ1-4, reads EPEVTQTPSHQVTQMGQEVILRCVPISNHLYFYWYRQILGQKVEFLVSFYNNEISEKSEIFDDQFSVERPDGSNFTLKIRSTKLEDSAMYFCASSIQATNEKLFFGSGTQLSVL.

Only one count was recorded for this clone. The J gene is TRBJ2-2, the V gene TRBV7-8; D possibly corresponds to TRBD1 (6 bases). The germline CDR1 and CDR2 sequences are SGHVS and FQNEAQ. Trimming pared 5 bases from V and 4 bases from J, leaving 11 bases between. This CDR3 is 14 amino acids long. The CDR3 is CASSRGQITGELFF. The DNA for the CDR3 is TGTGCCAGCAGCCGAGGACAGATCACCGGGGAGCTGTTTTTT. Supplemented by reference TRBV7-8 and TRBJ2-2, the full variable domain reads GAGVSQSPRYKVAKRGQDVALRCDPISGHVSLFWYQQALGQGPEFLTYFQNEAQLDKSGLPSDRFFAERPEGSVSTLKIQRTQQEDSAVYLCASSRGQITGELFFGEGSRLTVL.

The V and J genes are TRBV6-2 or TRBV6-3 and TRBJ2-2, with 9 bases matching TRBD2. The V gene end was trimmed by 2 bases and the J gene end by 0 bases; junction bases not matched to a gene: 13. Germline V gene lookup returns CDR1 MNHEY and CDR2 SVGEGT. This CDR3 region has 20 residues. The CDR3 sequence is CASSYPGGSGRVANTGELFF. The CDR3 region has the DNA TGTGCCAGCAGTTACCCCGGGGGTAGCGGGAGAGTGGCGAACACCGGGGAGCTGTTTTTT.

This clone appeared a few times. This sequence joins TRBV7-9 and TRBJ2-2, with D perhaps matching TRBD2 (6 bases). The CDR3 extends over 14 amino acids. The germline V gene encodes CDR1 SEHNR and CDR2 FQNEAQ (reference sequence). Trimming stripped 0 bases from V and 5 bases from J, with 7 bases between. This chain's CDR3 is CASSLAGGTGELFF. CDR3 coding DNA: TGTGCCAGCAGCTTAGCGGGGGGAACCGGGGAGCTGTTTTTT.

This clone was found a few times. The V gene is TRBV15, the J gene TRBJ2-1, with a weak D call TRBD2 (6 bases). Germline loops: CDR1 LNHNV, CDR2 YYDKDF (reference sequence). The CDR3 length is 15 residues. The V gene lost 1 base and the J gene lost 5 bases, with 12 bases spanning the gap. The CDR3 DNA follows: TGTGCCACCAGCAGAGTGGGTCGCGGGGACAATGAGCAGTTCTTC. This encodes CATSRVGRGDNEQFF.

The chain carries TRBV11-3 and TRBJ2-1, with 11 bases identical to TRBD2. The V segment lost 1 base and the J segment 3 bases; nucleotides outside the gene matches: 2. The CDR3 runs 16 residues. The V gene's germline CDR1 is SGHNT and CDR2 YENEEA. The CDR3 nucleotides are TGTGCCAGCAGCTTAGCCGGGACTAGCGGCTACAATGAGCAGTTCTTC. Translating gives CASSLAGTSGYNEQFF.

The rearrangement joins TRBV3-1 (or the pseudogene TRBV3-2) to TRBJ1-1; 8 bases match TRBD1. The CDR3 runs 17 residues. The V gene's germline CDR1 is LGHDT and CDR2 YNNKEL (reference sequence). J lost 4 bases, V lost 3 bases, and 13 bases had no gene match. The CDR3 is CASSQGPGQGALTEAFF. CDR3 DNA: TGTGCCAGCAGCCAGGGTCCAGGGCAGGGGGCGCTCACTGAAGCTTTCTTT.

The chain employs TRBV28 and TRBJ2-7; 12 positions match TRBD2. The CDR3 consists of 15 residues. The J segment lost 2 bases and the V segment lost 2 bases, leaving 1 base of the junction unmatched. CDR1 is MDHEN and CDR2 is SYDVKM in the germline V gene. CDR3 sequence reads: CASSLTSGGTYEQYF. CDR3 DNA: TGTGCCAGCAGTTTAACTAGCGGGGGGACCTACGAGCAGTACTTC.

This chain uses TRBV19 with TRBJ1-4; TRBD1 aligns across 7 bases. Germline values: CDR1 LNHDA, CDR2 SQIVND (reference sequence). This CDR3 contains 15 residues. With V trimmed by 5 bases and J by 4 bases, 7 bases remained unmatched. CDR3 DNA sequence: TGTGCCAGTAGTGTCACAGGGGCCGTTAATGAAAAACTGTTTTTT. Its translation: CASSVTGAVNEKLFF. Using reference TRBV19 and TRBJ1-4 for the parts outside the CDR3, the full variable domain is DGGITQSPKYLFRKEGQNVTLSCEQNLNHDAMYWYRQDPGQGLRLIYYSQIVNDFQKGDIAEGYSVSREKKESFPLTVTSAQKNPTAFYLCASSVTGAVNEKLFFGSGTQLSVL.

This chain joins TRBV11-2 and TRBJ2-7; 9 bases align to TRBD1. This CDR3 is built from 16 residues. V trimming: 1 base; J trimming: 2 bases; junction bases outside the gene matches: 6. CDR1 SGHAT and CDR2 FQNNGV come from the germline V gene. The CDR3 nucleotides are TGTGCCAGCAGCTTAGGTCCGGGACAGGGCACCTACGAGCAGTACTTC. The encoded protein is CASSLGPGQGTYEQYF.

The genes are TRBV7-2 and TRBJ1-3, with D unresolved. The CDR3 is made up of 16 amino acids. The ends were cut back, 5 bases at V and 0 bases at J, with 14 bases in the middle. Per the germline V gene, CDR1 is SGHTA and CDR2 is FQGNSA. The CDR3 loop is CTSSNSREPSGNTIYF. In nucleotides, the CDR3 is TGTACCAGCAGCAATTCCCGGGAGCCCTCTGGAAACACCATATATTTT.

The CDR3 nucleotides are TGTGCCAGCAGCACTGACTACCTAAGCACAGATACGCAGTATTTT. Translated, it gives CASSTDYLSTDTQYF. J is TRBJ2-3 and V is TRBV7-2, with TRBD2 as a possible D gene (5 bases). CDR3 length equals 15 residues. Trimming removed 5 bases at V and 0 bases at J, with 12 bases between. Germline V gene data show CDR1 as SGHTA and CDR2 as FQGNSA.

The gene calls are TRBV18 and TRBJ2-1; D call uncertain. Per germline, CDR1 KGHSH and CDR2 LQKENI. The CDR3 length is 11 residues. V lost 3 bases and J lost 5, with 2 bases in between. CDR3 amino acids: CASSPDNEQFF. CDR3 sequence (DNA): TGTGCCAGCTCACCCGACAATGAGCAGTTCTTC.

J is TRBJ2-3 and V is TRBV9; TRBD2 is a possible D gene (6 bases). Germline CDR1 is SGDLS and CDR2 is YYNGEE. The CDR3 loop spans 15 amino acids. Trimming pared 5 bases from V and 0 bases from J, leaving 13 bases between. CDR3 loop: CASSEPGTSTDTQYF. The CDR3 region has the DNA TGTGCCAGCAGTGAACCCGGGACTAGCACAGATACGCAGTATTTT.